This is a list of T cell receptor beta chains from one sample in a study of T cells in localized non-small cell lung cancer. TCRdb's copy holds only in-frame clones and misses some; the assay was immunoSEQ multiplex PCR. The repertoire has about 59,000 clones, roughly nine tenths of them found once; the top ten carry 15% to 20%. This sample comprised peripheral blood, obtained before any cancer treatment. Every receptor here comes from a man aged 40-75 years with stage I lung adenocarcinoma. Both conserved end residues are part of each CDR3. The order of the fields is J gene, D gene, V gene, CDR3 protein. The D gene is left open where the match is weak.

j_gene: TRBJ2-1; d_gene: TRBD1; v_gene: TRBV18; CDR3aa: CASSPRPGGAYNEQFF
j_gene: TRBJ2-3; d_gene: TRBD2; v_gene: TRBV29-1; CDR3aa: CSVAGSSGTTGDTQYF
j_gene: TRBJ2-7; d_gene: -; v_gene: TRBV28; CDR3aa: CASNSSPSYEQYF
j_gene: TRBJ2-7; d_gene: TRBD1; v_gene: TRBV2; CDR3aa: CASSQQGTQYF
j_gene: TRBJ2-7; d_gene: -; v_gene: TRBV28; CDR3aa: CASSLLNRDPYEQYF
j_gene: TRBJ2-5; d_gene: TRBD1; v_gene: TRBV9; CDR3aa: CASSADREETQYF
j_gene: TRBJ2-1; d_gene: -; v_gene: TRBV19; CDR3aa: CASSIAWAGSYNEQFF
j_gene: TRBJ1-1; d_gene: -; v_gene: TRBV5-1; CDR3aa: CASSFEGWNTEAFF
j_gene: TRBJ2-2; d_gene: -; v_gene: TRBV28; CDR3aa: CASSLTENTGELFF
j_gene: TRBJ1-5; d_gene: TRBD1; v_gene: TRBV7-2; CDR3aa: CASSSSGQDQPQHF
j_gene: TRBJ2-7; d_gene: TRBD2; v_gene: TRBV28; CDR3aa: CASSSWTSSYEQYF
j_gene: TRBJ2-5; d_gene: TRBD2; v_gene: TRBV7-2; CDR3aa: CASSSEGGSEETQYF
j_gene: TRBJ2-7; d_gene: TRBD1; v_gene: TRBV6-6; CDR3aa: CASRLDRDRAYEQYF
j_gene: TRBJ2-7; d_gene: -; v_gene: TRBV6-4; CDR3aa: CASREGPPYEQYF
j_gene: TRBJ2-3; d_gene: -; v_gene: TRBV18; CDR3aa: CASSPDSPTDTQYF
j_gene: TRBJ2-7; d_gene: -; v_gene: TRBV19; CDR3aa: CASSIDGQQPYEQYF
j_gene: TRBJ2-2; d_gene: -; v_gene: TRBV19; CDR3aa: CASSSHINTGELFF
j_gene: TRBJ2-7; d_gene: -; v_gene: TRBV7-3; CDR3aa: CASSPGTSGEQYF
j_gene: TRBJ2-1; d_gene: TRBD1; v_gene: TRBV30; CDR3aa: CAWSPTEAGTGRYNEQFF
j_gene: TRBJ2-2; d_gene: -; v_gene: TRBV7-9; CDR3aa: CASSAPTNTGELFF
j_gene: TRBJ2-3; d_gene: TRBD2; v_gene: TRBV7-2; CDR3aa: CASSLVAGVVADTQYF
j_gene: TRBJ1-2; d_gene: -; v_gene: TRBV6-1; CDR3aa: CASSPGTFGYTF
j_gene: TRBJ1-1; d_gene: -; v_gene: TRBV6-5; CDR3aa: CASSPGPRAEAFF
j_gene: TRBJ2-7; d_gene: -; v_gene: TRBV11-3; CDR3aa: CASSPQGRLYEQYF
j_gene: TRBJ2-5; d_gene: -; v_gene: TRBV7-8; CDR3aa: CASSLLRDTFGTQYF
j_gene: TRBJ2-5; d_gene: -; v_gene: TRBV29-1; CDR3aa: CSVVNRGRGETQYF
j_gene: TRBJ2-7; d_gene: TRBD2; v_gene: TRBV18; CDR3aa: CASSPPSGRGEQYF
j_gene: TRBJ2-7; d_gene: TRBD2; v_gene: TRBV19; CDR3aa: CASSSARREGPEQYF
j_gene: TRBJ2-7; d_gene: -; v_gene: TRBV25-1; CDR3aa: CASTRDSLSEQYF
j_gene: TRBJ2-1; d_gene: -; v_gene: TRBV5-1; CDR3aa: CASSLGGTPNEQFF
j_gene: TRBJ2-7; d_gene: -; v_gene: TRBV11-2; CDR3aa: CASSLAATGWYEQYF
j_gene: TRBJ2-1; d_gene: TRBD2; v_gene: TRBV19; CDR3aa: CASSKGLAGAIYEQFF
j_gene: TRBJ1-2; d_gene: -; v_gene: TRBV28; CDR3aa: CASSSQQGRYGYTF
j_gene: TRBJ2-2; d_gene: TRBD2; v_gene: TRBV19; CDR3aa: CASRGLAGVSGELFF
j_gene: TRBJ2-3; d_gene: -; v_gene: TRBV10-2; CDR3aa: CASGEDTQYF
j_gene: TRBJ1-5; d_gene: -; v_gene: TRBV27; CDR3aa: CASSLWQGNQPQHF
j_gene: TRBJ2-3; d_gene: -; v_gene: TRBV4-3; CDR3aa: CASSQDRRDTQYF
j_gene: TRBJ1-2; d_gene: -; v_gene: TRBV4-3; CDR3aa: CASSQEGRGGYTF
j_gene: TRBJ1-5; d_gene: TRBD1; v_gene: TRBV18; CDR3aa: CASSPGQGAQPQHF
j_gene: TRBJ2-7; d_gene: TRBD1; v_gene: TRBV15; CDR3aa: CATSRDQGAYEQYF
j_gene: TRBJ1-3; d_gene: -; v_gene: TRBV25-1; CDR3aa: CAGVSSGNTIYF
j_gene: TRBJ2-3; d_gene: -; v_gene: TRBV5-1; CDR3aa: CASSLEGTDTQYF
j_gene: TRBJ1-1; d_gene: -; v_gene: TRBV7-9; CDR3aa: CASSLVMAQNTEAFF
j_gene: TRBJ2-3; d_gene: TRBD2; v_gene: TRBV6-4; CDR3aa: CASSEGTSGTDTQYF
j_gene: TRBJ2-7; d_gene: -; v_gene: TRBV5-4; CDR3aa: CASSRTGDYEQYF
j_gene: TRBJ2-3; d_gene: -; v_gene: TRBV19; CDR3aa: CASSIGARADTQYF
j_gene: TRBJ2-4; d_gene: -; v_gene: TRBV7-9; CDR3aa: CASSLAKNIQYF
j_gene: TRBJ2-1; d_gene: TRBD2; v_gene: TRBV2; CDR3aa: CASSEFGTTYNEQFF
j_gene: TRBJ2-7; d_gene: -; v_gene: TRBV6-5; CDR3aa: CASSYGTTYEQYF
j_gene: TRBJ1-5; d_gene: TRBD1; v_gene: TRBV16; CDR3aa: CASSQLPGQGNQPQHF
j_gene: TRBJ2-7; d_gene: -; v_gene: TRBV19; CDR3aa: CASSPVILSYEQYF
j_gene: TRBJ2-1; d_gene: -; v_gene: TRBV2; CDR3aa: CAIQGDYNEQFF
j_gene: TRBJ1-1; d_gene: -; v_gene: TRBV7-9; CDR3aa: CASSLATQNTEAFF